Listed here is a single TCR beta chain. Its antigen is unidentified. The CDR3 spans 16 residues. V dropped 1 base and J dropped 2 bases, with 14 bases sitting between them. Germline V gives CDR1 MGHRA, CDR2 YSYEKL. The data belong to a study of OX40 agonist ivuxolimab in advanced cancers. About the study: In this cohort, patients received ivuxolimab, an agonistic anti-OX40 (CD134) antibody.

Whole-study results and caveats: By week 6 at 0.1 to 3.0 mg/kg, blood CD4+ and CD8+ T cells had expanded clonally. Compared with CD4+, CD8+ T cells on average had more expanded clones.

Assay used: immunoSEQ multiplex PCR; TCRdb lists only in-frame clones, some missing. This sample carries roughly 67,000 clones, about 82% of them seen once, and the ten largest clones take roughly 11%. The material was CD4+ or CD8+ T cells sorted from blood, obtained in a trial of the OX40 agonist ivuxolimab. The genes are TRBV4-1 and TRBJ1-1; D might be TRBD1 (5 bases). This TCR derives from an adult with an advanced solid tumor such as melanoma, head and neck, liver or kidney cancer. DNA for the CDR3: TGCGCCAGCAGCCAAGGGGCAGGGCCCTTCAACACTGAAGCTTTCTTT. Translated: CASSQGAGPFNTEAFF.